This T cell receptor (beta chain) was obtained from a study of shared clonotypes between healthy human individuals. Across the study: Three plates each covered CD4 naive and memory; CD8 naive two, CD8 memory one.

Germline loops: CDR1 SEHNR, CDR2 FQNEAQ (reference sequence). The CDR3 is 14 amino acids. Trimming stripped 1 base from V and 7 bases from J, with 11 bases between. Details on this clone: Its antigen remains unidentified.

Study findings and constraints: Clonotype sharing levels among donors were expected to vary with sequencing depth.

Methods used by the authors: Junction-only sequences produced by ImmunoSEQ had no quality scores, so filtering differed. Profiling relied on immunoSEQ multiplex PCR, and the TCRdb table lists in-frame clones only, not all of them. The D gene and trimming were derived from the DNA, and the V and J assignments and clone size from that table. The sample consists of approximately 530,000 clones, approximately 94% of them appearing once. V and J are TRBV7-9 and TRBJ2-1, with D possibly being TRBD2 (5 bases). Input material: naive CD4+ T cells sorted from blood. Subset denoted: CD45RA+ positively selected. The sequence came from a woman aged 25 to 45 in good health. The CDR3 DNA reads TGTGCCAGCAGCTTAGGAGCTCGGAGGAATGAGCAGTTCTTC. Its protein is CASSLGARRNEQFF.